Described below is a single TCR beta chain sequence and its context. Measured with immunoSEQ multiplex PCR; TCRdb has only the in-frame clones, and not every one. The top ten hold 7% of the sample, which has about 160,000 clones, around 82% seen once. These data originate in a study of blood T cell repertoires in COVID-19. V lost 0 bases to trimming and J lost 11 bases, with 10 bases between them. The CDR3 loop spans 12 amino acids. The germline CDR1 and CDR2 sequences are SGHAT and FQNNGV. The sequenced sample consisted of peripheral blood. V gene TRBV11-2 combines with J gene TRBJ1-1; D is possibly TRBD1 (5 bases). The sequence was obtained from a woman aged 40 to 55 with COVID-19, enrolled during active disease. The CDR3 sequence: CASSLDRGMAFF. CDR3 nucleotide sequence: TGTGCCAGCAGCTTAGATCGGGGGATGGCTTTCTTT.